This TCR beta chain was found in a study of blood T cells in healthy people across ages. Together with a sample-barcoded 5' primer, a J-beta primer mix was included in a second PCR lasting roughly 6 to 12 cycles. TCRdb recomputed calls from the 5' RACE reads with MiXCR, one row per CDR3 protein. The table lists over 600,000 distinct CDR3 sequences, less than 45% of them singletons, with 30% in the top ten. This CDR3 contains 16 residues. V shed 0 bases and J 6 bases; nucleotides not matched to a gene: 7. Germline lookup yields CDR1 SGHRS and CDR2 YFSETQ. This clonotype was seen a handful of times. This chain joins TRBV5-1 and TRBJ2-1; 9 positions match TRBD1. The source is a man aged 80 or over in good health. The sample comprised blood. CDR3: CASSLDGTGPGNEQFF. CDR3 bases: TGCGCCAGCAGCTTGGATGGGACAGGGCCGGGCAATGAGCAGTTCTTC.